A single sample gave rise to the 15 T cell receptor beta chains below, sequenced in a study of blood T cell repertoires in COVID-19. Assay used: immunoSEQ multiplex PCR; TCRdb lists only in-frame clones, some missing. The data show 25,000 to 30,000 clones, approximately 90% seen once. Sequenced: peripheral blood. The receptors here all came from a human donor in a cohort sampled during active COVID-19.

The chain recombines TRBV3-1 (or the pseudogene TRBV3-2) with TRBJ2-3; the match to TRBD2 covers 13 bases. This CDR3 has 15 residues. The J segment lost 9 bases and the V segment lost 1 base, leaving 4 bases of the junction unmatched. The germline gives CDR1 LGHDT, CDR2 YNNKEL (reference sequence). Here the CDR3 reads CASSQGTSGSSTQYF. The DNA for the CDR3 is TGTGCCAGCAGCCAAGGGACTAGCGGGAGTAGCACGCAGTATTTT.

The chain combines TRBV11-3 with TRBJ2-7; D might be TRBD1 (5 bases). Trimming removed 7 bases at V and 3 bases at J, with 13 bases between. The CDR3 has 13 amino acids. Germline CDR1 and CDR2: SGHNT and YENEEA. The CDR3 spells CASTADDSYEQYF. The DNA for the CDR3 is TGTGCCAGCACAGCTGATGACAGCTACGAGCAGTACTTC.

The genes are TRBV19 and TRBJ2-1; 8 bases map to TRBD2. Germline CDR1 is LNHDA and CDR2 is SQIVND (reference sequence). The junction had 13 bases not matched to a gene; V was cut back by 9 bases and J by 6 bases. This CDR3 region has 15 residues. The CDR3 region is CASPPSGSRGNEQFF. The DNA of the CDR3 is TGTGCCAGCCCACCCAGCGGGAGTAGGGGCAATGAGCAGTTCTTC.

V is TRBV11-3 and J is TRBJ2-1; 9 nucleotides line up with TRBD2. The germline V gene has CDR1 SGHNT and CDR2 YENEEA. V trimming: 4 bases; J trimming: 4 bases; junction bases outside the gene matches: 8. This CDR3 region has 16 residues. The CDR3 reads CASSYRGAGGYNEQFF. Written as DNA, the CDR3 is TGTGCCAGCAGCTACCGCGGCGCGGGAGGGTACAATGAGCAGTTCTTC. Full variable domain (remainder filled in from reference TRBV11-3 and TRBJ2-1): EAGVVQSPRYKIIEKKQPVAFWCNPISGHNTLYWYLQNLGQGPELLIRYENEEAVDDSQLPKDRFSAERLKGVDSTLKIQPAELGDSAVYLCASSYRGAGGYNEQFFGPGTRLTVL.

This rearrangement joins TRBV10-2 to TRBJ2-1; TRBD2 matches 9 bases. Germline trimming cut 5 bases from V and 9 bases from J; bases unmatched to any gene: 11. Germline CDR1 and CDR2: WSHSY and SAAADI. The CDR3 has 15 residues. CDR3 residues: CASSKVRGGDAEQFF. In DNA form, the CDR3 reads TGCGCCAGCAGTAAGGTCCGCGGGGGGGACGCTGAGCAGTTCTTC.

V usage is TRBV4-2 and J usage is TRBJ1-4, with a possible D match to TRBD1 (5 bases). The V gene's germline CDR1 is LGHNA and CDR2 YNFKEQ. This CDR3 region has 16 residues. Between the trimmed V and J ends, which lost 5 bases and 3 bases, there was a span of 16 bases. CDR3 nucleotides: TGTGCCAGCAGCTTTCGGACGGGGGAAGCTAATGAAAAACTGTTTTTT. Translated, it gives CASSFRTGEANEKLFF.

The chain links TRBV3-1 (or the pseudogene TRBV3-2) to TRBJ1-4; D call uncertain. This CDR3 spans 13 amino acids. Deletions cut 3 bases from V and 7 bases from J, with 9 bases between. The germline gives CDR1 LGHDT, CDR2 YNNKEL (reference sequence). The CDR3 spells CASSHLSGEKLFF. In DNA, the CDR3 is TGTGCCAGCAGCCATCTATCGGGTGAAAAACTGTTTTTT.

The chain joins TRBV5-1 to TRBJ2-1; D gene ambiguous. Looked up from germline, CDR1 is SGHRS and CDR2 is YFSETQ. This CDR3 region has 15 residues. Trimming pared 5 bases from V and 0 bases from J, leaving 12 bases between. The DNA of the CDR3 is TGCGCCAGCAGTACTGACACGATCTCCTACAATGAGCAGTTCTTC. Encoded protein: CASSTDTISYNEQFF.

The chain is built from TRBV10-2 and TRBJ2-3; tentative D call: TRBD2 (5 bases). Trimming stripped 3 bases from V and 0 bases from J, with 16 bases between. The CDR3 extends over 17 amino acids. The V gene's germline CDR1 is WSHSY and CDR2 SAAADI. The CDR3 region has the DNA TGCGCCAGCAGTGACCCGGGTGGGAGTACTAGCACAGATACGCAGTATTTT. It specifies CASSDPGGSTSTDTQYF.

The rearrangement joins TRBV24-1 to TRBJ2-5; 7 nucleotides agree with TRBD1. This CDR3 contains 14 residues. Germline V CDR1 and CDR2: KGHDR, SFDVKD. Trimming removed 3 bases from V and 5 bases from J; junction bases left unmatched: 5. The chain's CDR3 is CATSDPGQVETQYF. CDR3 bases: TGTGCCACCAGTGATCCCGGACAGGTGGAGACCCAGTACTTC.

In its sample, this clone was seen a few times. This chain links TRBV7-6 with TRBJ2-7, with TRBD1 matching 7 bases. The CDR3 is made up of 20 amino acids. Germline CDR1 SGHVS, CDR2 FNYEAQ. J was trimmed by 1 base and V by 0 bases; bases with no gene match: 18. CDR3 sequence: CASSLAGGFKKGPLSYEQYF. CDR3 coding DNA: TGTGCCAGCAGCTTAGCAGGGGGCTTTAAGAAGGGACCCTTATCCTACGAGCAGTACTTC.

This sequence joins TRBV7-2 and TRBJ1-2; TRBD1 matches 8 bases. The ends lost 2 bases at V and 6 bases at J; junction bases unmatched: 11. CDR1 is SGHTA, CDR2 FQGNSA, per germline. The CDR3 is 16 residues long. CDR3 in DNA: TGTGCCAGCAGCTTAAAGTTGCAGGGGGCGGCGGATGGCTACACCTTC. Translation gives CASSLKLQGAADGYTF.

The chain uses TRBV19 and TRBJ2-3; 8 positions agree with TRBD1. The J segment lost 5 bases and the V segment lost 0 bases, leaving 4 bases of the junction unmatched. The CDR3 extends over 15 amino acids. Germline V gene sequence: CDR1 LNHDA, CDR2 SQIVND (reference sequence). The CDR3 bases are TGTGCCAGTAGTATAGAGGACAGGGCCGTAGATACGCAGTATTTT. This sequence encodes CASSIEDRAVDTQYF.

The rearrangement links TRBV4-3 to TRBJ1-4; D perhaps matches TRBD1 (5 bases). Trimming removed 0 bases at V and 8 bases at J, with 10 bases between. This CDR3 has 14 amino acids. The germline V gene has CDR1 LGHNA and CDR2 YSLEER. The CDR3 DNA reads TGCGCCAGCAGCCAAGACGCAGGGAAGGAAAAACTGTTTTTT. Protein: CASSQDAGKEKLFF.

The chain is built from TRBV19 and TRBJ2-1; D call uncertain. V dropped 3 bases and J dropped 10 bases, with 7 bases sitting between them. Germline-derived CDR1 and CDR2 are LNHDA and SQIVND (reference sequence). This CDR3 contains 11 residues. This CDR3 reads CASSILEEQFF. CDR3 in DNA: TGTGCCAGTAGTATCCTAGAGGAGCAGTTCTTC.